The 28 T cell receptor beta chains below come from one sample, sequenced in a study of shared T cell receptors in the human thymus. Sequencing used immunoSEQ multiplex PCR; TCRdb keeps in-frame clones, though not all of them. The data show over 450,000 clones, with approximately 80% seen just once and less than 0.015% held by the top ten. These same records also appear under a second study, on human thymus T cells.

Material for sequencing was thymocytes. The receptor set was obtained from a boy under three years old with a congenital heart defect.

V usage is TRBV29-1 and J usage is TRBJ2-3, with 10 bases identical to TRBD2. J was trimmed by 3 bases and V by 8 bases; bases with no gene match: 11. The germline gives CDR1 SQVTM, CDR2 ANQGSEA. The CDR3 consists of 15 residues. The CDR3 region has the DNA TGCAGCTCCTGGACTAGCGGAATCCAGACAGATACGCAGTATTTT. Protein sequence: CSSWTSGIQTDTQYF.

The V and J genes are TRBV6-4 and TRBJ2-7; D may be TRBD1 (6 bases). Trimming removed 4 bases from V and 0 bases from J, with 13 bases in between. Germline V lookup: CDR1 MRHNA, CDR2 SNTAGT. The CDR3 totals 15 residues. The chain's CDR3 is CASSVSQGTSYEQYF. CDR3 coding DNA: TGTGCCAGCAGTGTATCTCAGGGGACCTCCTACGAGCAGTACTTC.

The J gene is TRBJ2-5, the V gene TRBV6-5, with 11 nucleotides matching TRBD2. Germline V CDR1 and CDR2: MNHEY, SVGAGI. Trimming cost V 8 bases and J 0 bases; bases outside gene matches: 2. This CDR3 is 14 amino acids long. CDR3 bases: TGTGCCAGCGGGACTAGCGGTAACCAAGAGACCCAGTACTTC. It translates to CASGTSGNQETQYF.

The chain employs TRBV5-4 and TRBJ2-3; 7 bases map to TRBD1. Unmatched junction bases numbered 6, after V lost 6 bases and J lost 2 bases. This CDR3 region has 14 residues. Germline values: CDR1 SGHNT, CDR2 YYREEE (reference sequence). The CDR3 DNA is TGTGCCAGCAAGGAGACAGGGCACACAGATACGCAGTATTTT. Translating gives CASKETGHTDTQYF. Full variable domain (missing parts from reference TRBV5-4 and TRBJ2-3): ETGVTQSPTHLIKTRGQQVTLRCSSQSGHNTVSWYQQALGQGPQFIFQYYREEENGRGNFPPRFSGLQFPNYSSELNVNALELDDSALYLCASKETGHTDTQYFGPGTRLTVL.

The chain carries TRBV5-1 and TRBJ2-1; possible D gene TRBD2, 6 bases. This CDR3 comprises 13 residues. The germline gives CDR1 SGHRS, CDR2 YFSETQ. V was clipped by 4 bases and J by 3 bases, with 8 bases between them. The CDR3 nucleotides are TGCGCCAGCAGCCCGGGAGTCTACAATGAGCAGTTCTTC. Encoded protein: CASSPGVYNEQFF.

This clone was seen a handful of times. This chain joins TRBV19 and TRBJ1-3; 9 positions match TRBD1. Germline V gives CDR1 LNHDA, CDR2 SQIVND (reference sequence). With V trimmed by 5 bases and J by 4 bases, 6 bases remained unmatched. The length of the CDR3 is 15 residues. CDR3 protein: CASSRHGTGGNTIYF. As DNA, the CDR3 is TGTGCCAGTAGTCGACACGGGACAGGGGGAAACACCATATATTTT.

The CDR3 region is CAWSETPGQGNTDTQYF. For the CDR3, the DNA is TGTGCCTGGAGTGAAACCCCGGGACAGGGGAACACAGATACGCAGTATTTT. The rearrangement joins TRBV30 to TRBJ2-3; 10 nucleotides agree with TRBD1. Per germline, CDR1 GTSNPN and CDR2 SVGIG (reference sequence). V shed 1 base and J 2 bases; nucleotides not matched to a gene: 9. The CDR3 loop spans 17 amino acids.

The chain couples TRBV27 to TRBJ2-7, with 11 nucleotides matching TRBD2. The germline V gene has CDR1 MNHEY and CDR2 SMNVEV (reference sequence). Trimming removed 0 bases from V and 2 bases from J; junction bases left unmatched: 6. CDR3 size: 17 residues. The CDR3: CASSLSSGRASTYEQYF. The CDR3 bases are TGTGCCAGCAGTTTATCTAGCGGGAGGGCGTCGACCTACGAGCAGTACTTC.

The V gene is TRBV28, the J gene TRBJ1-2; TRBD1 might be the D (6 bases). The germline CDR1 and CDR2 sequences are MDHEN and SYDVKM. V dropped 5 bases and J dropped 2 bases, with 12 bases sitting between them. The CDR3 contains 14 residues. In DNA, the CDR3 is TGTGCCAGCAGTGGGACGGACAGCAACTATGGCTACACCTTC. Its translation is CASSGTDSNYGYTF.

This chain connects TRBV9 to TRBJ1-1; 7 bases match TRBD1. Germline lookup yields CDR1 SGDLS and CDR2 YYNGEE. V lost 3 bases and J lost 1; bases outside the gene matches: 6. The CDR3 length is 15 residues. The CDR3 DNA reads as TGTGCCAGCAGCGCTATCGGACAGGAGAACACTGAAGCTTTCTTT. It translates to CASSAIGQENTEAFF.

The chain carries TRBV2 and TRBJ2-2, with 13 bases fitting TRBD2. This CDR3 spans 18 amino acids. V gave up 2 bases and J gave up 1 base; unmatched junction bases: 4. From germline, CDR1 is SNHLY and CDR2 FYNNEI. The CDR3 spells CASSETSGRAWNTGELFF. The DNA for the CDR3 is TGTGCCAGCAGTGAAACTAGCGGGAGGGCCTGGAACACCGGGGAGCTGTTTTTT.

This rearrangement joins TRBV27 to TRBJ2-7, with 8 bases fitting TRBD2. The V gene end was trimmed by 0 bases and the J gene end by 0 bases; junction bases not matched to a gene: 1. The CDR3 length is 15 residues. From germline, CDR1 is MNHEY and CDR2 SMNVEV (reference sequence). The CDR3 is CASSLSLAGSYEQYF. CDR3 coding DNA: TGTGCCAGCAGTTTATCTCTAGCGGGCTCCTACGAGCAGTACTTC.

The chain couples TRBV4-2 to TRBJ2-3; perhaps TRBD2 as D (8 bases). The CDR3 extends over 19 amino acids. Germline V gives CDR1 LGHNA, CDR2 YNFKEQ. With 5 bases removed from V and 5 bases from J, the gap between germline ends came to 29 bases. The CDR3 bases are TGTGCCAGCAGCTCAGGGGGATATACTCAGCGGGAGCGGGAAGATACGCAGTATTTT. Its translation is CASSSGGYTQREREDTQYF.

The chain is built from TRBV14 and TRBJ2-3; 12 bases line up with TRBD2. The trim removed 0 bases at V and 3 bases at J, leaving 7 bases unmatched. The CDR3 sequence is 18 residues long. Germline values: CDR1 SGHDN, CDR2 FVKESK. The chain's CDR3 is CASSQDGTSGRRTDTQYF. The CDR3 DNA reads as TGTGCCAGCAGCCAAGACGGAACTAGCGGGAGGCGAACAGATACGCAGTATTTT.

J is TRBJ2-5 and V is TRBV6-1, with 8 bases aligning to TRBD1. The germline V gene encodes CDR1 MNHNS and CDR2 SASEGT. This CDR3 is built from 14 residues. V shed 5 bases and J 4 bases; nucleotides not matched to a gene: 6. CDR3 nucleotide sequence: TGTGCCAGCAGTAAAGGACAGGGTGGAGAGACCCAGTACTTC. As protein: CASSKGQGGETQYF.

This clone is a singleton in its sample. The V gene is TRBV6-1, the J gene TRBJ2-1, with unresolved D. There are 15 residues in the CDR3. The germline gives CDR1 MNHNS, CDR2 SASEGT. V was trimmed by 0 bases and J by 8 bases, leaving 14 bases between them. CDR3 loop: CASSEAPSRFYEQFF. CDR3 coding DNA: TGTGCCAGCAGTGAAGCCCCTTCTAGATTTTATGAGCAGTTCTTC.

The rearrangement joins TRBV5-6 to TRBJ2-7, with 9 bases fitting TRBD2. The CDR3 contains 15 residues. Looked up from germline, CDR1 is SGHDT and CDR2 is YYEEEE. V lost 4 bases to trimming and J lost 3 bases; unmatched junction nucleotides: 8. The chain's CDR3 is CASSPLAGLFYEQYF. For the CDR3, the DNA is TGTGCCAGCAGCCCTCTAGCGGGACTTTTCTACGAGCAGTACTTC.

The chain couples TRBV29-1 to TRBJ1-1, with D unclear. This CDR3 spans 12 amino acids. V lost 5 bases and J 4 bases, leaving 11 bases between the germline ends. The germline CDR1 and CDR2 sequences are SQVTM and ANQGSEA. The CDR3 DNA reads TGCAGCGTTTGCCGCCGAGGCACTGAAGCTTTCTTT. It specifies CSVCRRGTEAFF.

The CDR3 spells CATSRGGQINSNQPQHF. The CDR3 nucleotides are TGTGCCACCAGCAGAGGGGGACAGATCAATAGCAATCAGCCCCAGCATTTT. The chain employs TRBV15 and TRBJ1-5; 7 positions agree with TRBD1. The V gene end was trimmed by 1 base and the J gene end by 0 bases; junction bases not matched to a gene: 6. Germline CDR1 and CDR2: LNHNV and YYDKDF (reference sequence). The CDR3 has 17 amino acids.

This clone showed up just a few times. The V gene is TRBV6-1, the J gene TRBJ1-4; D remains unclear. The CDR3 runs to 12 residues. V lost 8 bases and J lost 7, with 11 bases in between. The germline V gene encodes CDR1 MNHNS and CDR2 SASEGT. CDR3 protein: CASGSGGEKLFF. In nucleotides, the CDR3 is TGTGCCAGCGGGTCGGGAGGTGAAAAACTGTTTTTT.

The chain uses TRBV27 and TRBJ2-1, with D possibly being TRBD1 (5 bases). V lost 5 bases, J lost 9 bases, and 8 bases lay in between. Germline V lookup: CDR1 MNHEY, CDR2 SMNVEV (reference sequence). The CDR3 is 11 amino acids. The CDR3 nucleotides are TGTGCCAGCAGTCTAAGGGGTGAGCAGTTCTTC. As protein: CASSLRGEQFF.

The rearrangement uses TRBV27 and TRBJ2-7; possibly TRBD1 for D (6 bases). V lost 4 bases and J 6 bases, leaving 16 bases between the germline ends. Germline V CDR1 and CDR2: MNHEY, SMNVEV (reference sequence). This CDR3 has 14 amino acids. This CDR3 is CASSSPGHGGEQYF. CDR3 coding DNA: TGTGCCAGCAGTTCTCCGGGACACGGCGGCGAGCAGTACTTC.

The rearrangement links TRBV5-6 to TRBJ2-4; 8 bases are shared with TRBD2. This CDR3 spans 17 amino acids. After removal of 4 bases from V and 2 bases from J, the junction contained 11 bases not matched to a gene. CDR1 and CDR2 (germline): SGHDT, YYEEEE. Here the CDR3 DNA reads TGTGCCAGCAGCCGGGGGGGTAGCGTGGGTTCCAAAAACATTCAGTACTTC. Its translation: CASSRGGSVGSKNIQYF.

The table lists this clone with a few counts. The chain links TRBV19 to TRBJ1-2, with D hard to call. The CDR3 has 14 amino acids. Germline V gene lookup returns CDR1 LNHDA and CDR2 SQIVND (reference sequence). With 6 bases removed from V and 10 bases from J, the gap between germline ends came to 21 bases. The CDR3 reads CASRTFPKLFPYTF. In DNA form, the CDR3 reads TGTGCCAGTAGAACTTTTCCAAAGCTCTTTCCCTACACCTTC.

The chain links TRBV10-1 to TRBJ1-3; 8 nucleotides align to TRBD1. CDR1 is WNHNN and CDR2 is SYGVQD in the germline V gene (reference sequence). The CDR3 extends over 16 amino acids. The V and J ends lost 2 bases and 3 bases, in that order; junction bases with no gene match: 6. CDR3 bases: TGCGCCAGCAGTGAGGGGGGACAGGTGGATGGAAACACCATATATTTT. This sequence encodes CASSEGGQVDGNTIYF.

This chain uses TRBV27 with TRBJ2-7, with a possible D match to TRBD2 (6 bases). The CDR3 covers 16 residues. CDR1 is MNHEY, CDR2 SMNVEV, per germline (reference sequence). V was clipped by 6 bases and J by 0 bases, with 18 bases between them. Here the CDR3 reads CASRTPERAASYEQYF. In DNA form, the CDR3 reads TGTGCCAGCAGGACCCCTGAGCGGGCAGCCTCCTACGAGCAGTACTTC.

The V call is TRBV6-1, the J call TRBJ2-3, with 9 bases lining up with TRBD2. Germline CDR1 and CDR2: MNHNS and SASEGT. This CDR3 spans 15 amino acids. With V trimmed by 3 bases and J by 4 bases, 5 bases remained unmatched. CDR3 amino acids: CASSDGGRAPDTQYF. The CDR3 DNA follows: TGTGCCAGCAGTGACGGCGGGAGGGCCCCAGATACGCAGTATTTT.

This clone was detected a few times. The chain recombines TRBV15 with TRBJ1-2; 9 bases fit TRBD1. The CDR3 is 16 residues long. J lost 2 bases, V lost 3 bases, and 7 bases had no gene match. Per the germline V gene, CDR1 is LNHNV and CDR2 is YYDKDF (reference sequence). In nucleotides, the CDR3 is TGTGCCACCAGCAGGGAAGGACAGGGGAGGAACTATGGCTACACCTTC. The encoded protein is CATSREGQGRNYGYTF.